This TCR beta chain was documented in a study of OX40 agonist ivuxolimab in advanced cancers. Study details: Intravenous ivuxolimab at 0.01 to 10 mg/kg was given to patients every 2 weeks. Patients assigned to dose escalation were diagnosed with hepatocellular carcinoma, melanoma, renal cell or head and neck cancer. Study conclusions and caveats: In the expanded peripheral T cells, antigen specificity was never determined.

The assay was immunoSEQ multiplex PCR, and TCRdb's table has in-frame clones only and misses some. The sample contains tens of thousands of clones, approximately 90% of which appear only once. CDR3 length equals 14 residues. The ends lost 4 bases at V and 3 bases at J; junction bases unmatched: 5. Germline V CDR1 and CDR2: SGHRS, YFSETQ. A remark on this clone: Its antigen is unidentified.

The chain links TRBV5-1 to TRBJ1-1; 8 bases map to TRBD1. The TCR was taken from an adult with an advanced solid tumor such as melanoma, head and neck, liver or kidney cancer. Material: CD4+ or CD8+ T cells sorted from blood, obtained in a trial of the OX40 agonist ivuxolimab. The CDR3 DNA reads TGCGCCAGCAGCCCACCGGGACAGGACACTGAAGCTTTCTTT. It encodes CASSPPGQDTEAFF.